The rows below give T cell receptor beta chains drawn from one sample of a study of technical replicates of blood from a handful of donors. TCRdb keeps only in-frame clones here, not all; method: immunoSEQ multiplex PCR. In the table there are nearly 70,000 clones, about 89% of which are singletons. The sequenced material came from PBMCs. These receptors were taken from a human donor in good health. Some clones in this sample may be carry-over from other donors' samples. CDR3s include the opening cysteine and the closing phenylalanine or tryptophan. The D gene is left open where the match is weak. Clone size appears in some rows only: once, few, many, or a class for an expanded clone.

V gene: TRBV5-1
clone size: -
CDR3 length: 17
D gene: TRBD2
J gene: TRBJ2-2
CDR3 protein: CASGYLGTSENTGELFF
CDR3 DNA: TGCGCCAGCGGGTATTTAGGGACTAGCGAGAACACCGGGGAGCTGTTTTTT

V gene: TRBV4-1
clone size: -
CDR3 length: 17
D gene: TRBD2
J gene: TRBJ2-1
CDR3 protein: CASSQEGKRGLYNEQFF
CDR3 DNA: TGCGCCAGCAGCCAAGAGGGGAAGCGGGGGCTGTACAATGAGCAGTTCTTC

V gene: TRBV10-3
clone size: -
CDR3 length: 17
D gene: TRBD2
J gene: TRBJ2-3
CDR3 protein: CAISESPGGRLSDTQYF
CDR3 DNA: TGTGCCATCAGTGAGTCTCCGGGGGGGCGTCTCTCAGATACGCAGTATTTT

V gene: TRBV7-4
clone size: -
CDR3 length: 11
D gene: -
J gene: TRBJ2-1
CDR3 protein: CASSPPDEQFF
CDR3 DNA: TGTGCCAGCAGCCCGCCGGATGAGCAGTTCTTC

V gene: TRBV6-6
clone size: -
CDR3 length: 14
D gene: TRBD1
J gene: TRBJ2-4
CDR3 protein: CASSYVDRGDIQYF
CDR3 DNA: TGTGCCAGCAGTTACGTAGACAGGGGGGACATTCAGTACTTC

V gene: TRBV29-1
clone size: -
CDR3 length: 14
D gene: -
J gene: TRBJ2-6
CDR3 protein: CSVDGETGANVLTF
CDR3 DNA: TGCAGCGTTGATGGGGAGACTGGGGCCAACGTCCTGACTTTC

V gene: TRBV6-1
clone size: -
CDR3 length: 11
D gene: -
J gene: TRBJ2-1
CDR3 protein: CASTSYNEQFF
CDR3 DNA: TGTGCCAGCACTTCCTACAATGAGCAGTTCTTC

V gene: TRBV29-1
clone size: -
CDR3 length: 13
D gene: TRBD1
J gene: TRBJ1-5
CDR3 protein: CSVGTGAGQPQHF
CDR3 DNA: TGCAGCGTTGGGACAGGTGCGGGTCAGCCCCAGCATTTT

V gene: TRBV6-5
clone size: -
CDR3 length: 15
D gene: -
J gene: TRBJ1-4
CDR3 protein: CASSYDTSTNEKLFF
CDR3 DNA: TGTGCCAGCAGTTACGATACTAGTACTAATGAAAAACTGTTTTTT

V gene: TRBV7-2
clone size: -
CDR3 length: 13
D gene: -
J gene: TRBJ1-6
CDR3 protein: CASSFEQGYYLHF
CDR3 DNA: TGTGCCAGCAGCTTCGAACAGGGTTATTACCTCCACTTT

V gene: TRBV13
clone size: -
CDR3 length: 15
D gene: TRBD2
J gene: TRBJ2-7
CDR3 protein: CASSLEGGGSYEQYF
CDR3 DNA: TGTGCCAGCAGCTTAGAAGGCGGGGGCTCCTACGAGCAGTACTTC

V gene: TRBV5-6
clone size: -
CDR3 length: 15
D gene: -
J gene: TRBJ2-1
CDR3 protein: CASSFGRGPYNEQFF
CDR3 DNA: TGTGCCAGCAGCTTTGGCCGTGGGCCCTACAATGAGCAGTTCTTC

V gene: TRBV5-4
clone size: -
CDR3 length: 16
D gene: TRBD2
J gene: TRBJ2-7
CDR3 protein: CASSLTISGSGYEQYF
CDR3 DNA: TGTGCCAGCAGCTTAACCATCAGCGGGAGCGGGTACGAGCAGTACTTC

V gene: TRBV7-8
clone size: -
CDR3 length: 16
D gene: TRBD2
J gene: TRBJ2-7
CDR3 protein: CASSSYTSGKSYEQYF
CDR3 DNA: TGTGCCAGCAGCTCTTACACTAGCGGGAAGAGCTACGAGCAGTACTTC

V gene: TRBV21-1
clone size: once
CDR3 length: 14
D gene: -
J gene: TRBJ2-7
CDR3 protein: CASSAGTGGYEQYF
CDR3 DNA: TGTGCCAGCAGCGCAGGGACAGGGGGCTACGAGCAGTACTTC

V gene: TRBV18
clone size: -
CDR3 length: 15
D gene: TRBD2
J gene: TRBJ2-1
CDR3 protein: CASSQREARRDEQFF
CDR3 DNA: TGTGCCAGCTCACAGCGGGAGGCACGTCGGGATGAGCAGTTCTTC

V gene: TRBV6-5
clone size: -
CDR3 length: 12
D gene: -
J gene: TRBJ2-7
CDR3 protein: CASSTRGYEQYF
CDR3 DNA: TGTGCCAGCAGTACCCGGGGCTACGAGCAGTACTTC

V gene: TRBV5-6
clone size: -
CDR3 length: 16
D gene: -
J gene: TRBJ2-4
CDR3 protein: CASSDIRRAAKNIQYF
CDR3 DNA: TGTGCCAGCAGCGATATCCGGAGGGCAGCCAAAAACATTCAGTACTTC

V gene: TRBV19
clone size: few
CDR3 length: 12
D gene: -
J gene: TRBJ2-2
CDR3 protein: CASSIPTGELFF
CDR3 DNA: TGTGCCAGCAGTATCCCGACCGGGGAGCTGTTTTTT

V gene: TRBV6-1
clone size: -
CDR3 length: 13
D gene: -
J gene: TRBJ1-2
CDR3 protein: CASTYSTAYGYTF
CDR3 DNA: TGTGCCAGCACCTACAGCACCGCATATGGCTACACCTTC

V gene: TRBV19
clone size: -
CDR3 length: 13
D gene: -
J gene: TRBJ1-2
CDR3 protein: CASSFRGNYGYTF
CDR3 DNA: TGTGCCAGTAGTTTCAGGGGTAACTATGGCTACACCTTC

V gene: TRBV4-3
clone size: -
CDR3 length: 17
D gene: -
J gene: TRBJ1-6
CDR3 protein: CASSQRANGGGSSPLHF
CDR3 DNA: TGCGCCAGCAGCCAAAGGGCAAATGGGGGGGGAAGCTCACCCCTCCACTTT

V gene: TRBV18
clone size: -
CDR3 length: 16
D gene: TRBD2
J gene: TRBJ2-2
CDR3 protein: CASSQIGLAGTGELFF
CDR3 DNA: TGTGCCAGCTCACAAATCGGACTAGCGGGAACCGGGGAGCTGTTTTTT

V gene: TRBV4-3
clone size: few
CDR3 length: 15
D gene: TRBD1
J gene: TRBJ2-7
CDR3 protein: CASSQGTGESYEQYF
CDR3 DNA: TGCGCCAGCAGCCAAGGGACAGGGGAGTCCTACGAGCAGTACTTC

V gene: TRBV30
clone size: -
CDR3 length: 11
D gene: -
J gene: TRBJ2-1
CDR3 protein: CAWSATGEQFF
CDR3 DNA: TGTGCCTGGAGTGCGACAGGAGAGCAGTTCTTC

V gene: TRBV9
clone size: -
CDR3 length: 17
D gene: TRBD1
J gene: TRBJ1-3
CDR3 protein: CASSPRGSGGSGNTIYF
CDR3 DNA: TGTGCCAGCAGCCCAAGAGGGTCAGGGGGCTCTGGAAACACCATATATTTT

V gene: TRBV29-1
clone size: few
CDR3 length: 14
D gene: TRBD2
J gene: TRBJ2-1
CDR3 protein: CSADSGGLYNEQFF
CDR3 DNA: TGCAGCGCTGATAGCGGGGGGCTTTACAATGAGCAGTTCTTC

V gene: TRBV19
clone size: -
CDR3 length: 14
D gene: -
J gene: TRBJ1-5
CDR3 protein: CASSFTSRGQPQHF
CDR3 DNA: TGTGCCAGTAGTTTCACCTCCAGGGGACAGCCCCAGCATTTT

V gene: TRBV23-1
clone size: -
CDR3 length: 12
D gene: -
J gene: TRBJ2-4
CDR3 protein: CASSQSGRGEYF
CDR3 DNA: TGCGCCAGCAGTCAATCGGGGCGGGGAGAGTACTTC

V gene: TRBV15
clone size: -
CDR3 length: 12
D gene: TRBD1
J gene: TRBJ2-5
CDR3 protein: CATTTGEETQYF
CDR3 DNA: TGTGCCACCACCACAGGGGAAGAGACCCAGTACTTC

V gene: TRBV11-2
clone size: once
CDR3 length: 16
D gene: -
J gene: TRBJ2-3
CDR3 protein: CASSGIRGWSTDTQYF
CDR3 DNA: TGTGCCAGCAGCGGAATTAGGGGGTGGAGCACAGATACGCAGTATTTT

V gene: TRBV7-3
clone size: once
CDR3 length: 16
D gene: TRBD1
J gene: TRBJ2-6
CDR3 protein: CASSQTGGGGANVLTF
CDR3 DNA: TGTGCCAGCAGCCAAACAGGGGGCGGTGGGGCCAACGTCCTGACTTTC

V gene: TRBV9
clone size: -
CDR3 length: 14
D gene: TRBD2
J gene: TRBJ2-1
CDR3 protein: CASSVAGLAAEQFF
CDR3 DNA: TGTGCCAGCAGCGTAGCAGGACTAGCGGCAGAGCAGTTCTTC

V gene: TRBV5-8
clone size: -
CDR3 length: 16
D gene: -
J gene: TRBJ1-6
CDR3 protein: CASSINRVSYNSPLHF
CDR3 DNA: TGTGCCAGCAGCATAAACCGGGTCTCCTATAATTCACCCCTCCACTTT

V gene: TRBV6-5
clone size: -
CDR3 length: 15
D gene: -
J gene: TRBJ1-3
CDR3 protein: CASSPQRSSGNTIYF
CDR3 DNA: TGTGCCAGCAGTCCTCAGCGGAGCTCTGGAAACACCATATATTTT

V gene: TRBV6-5
clone size: once
CDR3 length: 15
D gene: TRBD2
J gene: TRBJ2-7
CDR3 protein: CASSYSRASGTEQYF
CDR3 DNA: TGTGCCAGCAGTTACTCGCGGGCTAGCGGGACCGAGCAGTACTTC

V gene: TRBV5-1
clone size: once
CDR3 length: 15
D gene: -
J gene: TRBJ2-3
CDR3 protein: CASYGLAGMTDTQYF
CDR3 DNA: TGCGCCAGCTACGGGCTGGCGGGGATGACAGATACGCAGTATTTT

V gene: TRBV23-1
clone size: -
CDR3 length: 13
D gene: TRBD1
J gene: TRBJ1-5
CDR3 protein: CADPTGGNQPQHF
CDR3 DNA: TGCGCAGACCCTACAGGGGGCAATCAGCCCCAGCATTTT

V gene: TRBV7-9
clone size: -
CDR3 length: 11
D gene: TRBD1
J gene: TRBJ1-4
CDR3 protein: CASSSTGELFF
CDR3 DNA: TGTGCCAGCAGCTCGACAGGGGAACTGTTTTTT

V gene: TRBV7-2
clone size: -
CDR3 length: 14
D gene: TRBD1
J gene: TRBJ1-1
CDR3 protein: CASSPPDRAAEAFF
CDR3 DNA: TGTGCCAGCAGCCCACCGGACAGGGCGGCTGAAGCTTTCTTT

V gene: TRBV10-3
clone size: -
CDR3 length: 15
D gene: TRBD2
J gene: TRBJ2-1
CDR3 protein: CAISGTSGVYNEQFF
CDR3 DNA: TGTGCCATCAGTGGGACTAGCGGGGTATACAATGAGCAGTTCTTC

V gene: TRBV25-1
clone size: -
CDR3 length: 16
D gene: -
J gene: TRBJ1-6
CDR3 protein: CASSERDTVYNSPLHF
CDR3 DNA: TGTGCCAGCAGTGAACGGGACACCGTTTATAATTCACCCCTCCACTTT

V gene: TRBV19
clone size: -
CDR3 length: 13
D gene: -
J gene: TRBJ1-4
CDR3 protein: CASSSREGEKLFF
CDR3 DNA: TGTGCCAGTAGTTCCAGGGAGGGGGAAAAACTGTTTTTT

V gene: TRBV7-8
clone size: -
CDR3 length: 14
D gene: TRBD2
J gene: TRBJ2-1
CDR3 protein: CASSWGLAVGEQFF
CDR3 DNA: TGTGCCAGCAGCTGGGGACTAGCGGTTGGTGAGCAGTTCTTC

V gene: TRBV4-3
clone size: -
CDR3 length: 15
D gene: -
J gene: TRBJ1-6
CDR3 protein: CASSQDFTGYSPLHF
CDR3 DNA: TGCGCCAGCAGCCAAGATTTCACAGGTTATTCACCCCTCCACTTT

V gene: TRBV15
clone size: once
CDR3 length: 14
D gene: -
J gene: TRBJ2-2
CDR3 protein: CATSRGQNTGELFF
CDR3 DNA: TGTGCCACCAGCAGAGGACAGAACACCGGGGAGCTGTTTTTT

V gene: TRBV6-6
clone size: few
CDR3 length: 12
D gene: -
J gene: TRBJ1-1
CDR3 protein: CASSSQNTEAFF
CDR3 DNA: TGTGCCAGCAGTTCCCAGAACACTGAAGCTTTCTTT

V gene: TRBV5-1
clone size: -
CDR3 length: 13
D gene: -
J gene: TRBJ1-5
CDR3 protein: CASSFSGNQPQHF
CDR3 DNA: TGCGCCAGCAGCTTTAGCGGCAATCAGCCCCAGCATTTT

V gene: TRBV25-1
clone size: -
CDR3 length: 13
D gene: -
J gene: TRBJ2-2
CDR3 protein: CASSSRTSGELFF
CDR3 DNA: TGTGCCAGCAGTTCCCGGACTTCCGGGGAGCTGTTTTTT

V gene: TRBV10-3
clone size: -
CDR3 length: 14
D gene: TRBD1
J gene: TRBJ1-3
CDR3 protein: CAIRKTGSGNTIYF
CDR3 DNA: TGTGCCATCAGAAAGACAGGGAGTGGAAACACCATATATTTT

V gene: TRBV27
clone size: -
CDR3 length: 15
D gene: -
J gene: TRBJ2-3
CDR3 protein: CASSPLPFSADTQYF
CDR3 DNA: TGTGCCAGCAGCCCCCTCCCGTTCTCCGCAGATACGCAGTATTTT

V gene: TRBV6-6
clone size: -
CDR3 length: 16
D gene: -
J gene: TRBJ1-3
CDR3 protein: CASRPGTFGVGNTIYF
CDR3 DNA: TGTGCCAGCAGGCCCGGGACTTTCGGAGTCGGAAACACCATATATTTT

V gene: TRBV25-1
clone size: -
CDR3 length: 15
D gene: -
J gene: TRBJ1-4
CDR3 protein: CASSDHRTTNEKLFF
CDR3 DNA: TGTGCCAGCAGTGATCACAGGACAACTAATGAAAAACTGTTTTTT

V gene: TRBV29-1
clone size: few
CDR3 length: 15
D gene: TRBD1
J gene: TRBJ1-1
CDR3 protein: CSVVSWDRVNTEAFF
CDR3 DNA: TGCAGCGTTGTGAGTTGGGACAGGGTGAACACTGAAGCTTTCTTT

V gene: TRBV2
clone size: once
CDR3 length: 17
D gene: -
J gene: TRBJ1-5
CDR3 protein: CASSEGSGRDYNQPQHF
CDR3 DNA: TGTGCCAGCAGTGAAGGATCGGGGAGGGATTATAATCAGCCCCAGCATTTT